The 2 T cell receptor beta chains in this list originate from one sample, sequenced in a study of T cells after posttransplantation cyclophosphamide. TCRdb's table, derived via immunoSEQ multiplex PCR, lists solely in-frame clones and lacks some. The sample was found to contain around 28,000 clones, and every one recurs. The sequenced material came from PBMCs. Receptors originate from an older woman in good health, CMV-negative, and a related stem cell transplant donor.

In this sample, this clone turned up many times. The V gene is TRBV6-4, the J gene TRBJ2-3, with 12 bases matching TRBD2. V lost 5 bases and J lost 7; bases outside the gene matches: 7. CDR1 MRHNA and CDR2 SNTAGT come from the germline V gene. CDR3 length: 15 amino acids. The CDR3 region is CASSSTSGGRYTQYF. In nucleotides, the CDR3 is TGTGCCAGCAGTTCGACTAGCGGGGGTCGGTATACGCAGTATTTT.

This clone was observed many times. The chain couples TRBV7-9 to TRBJ2-7; 9 bases are shared with TRBD1. The germline CDR1 and CDR2 sequences are SEHNR and FQNEAQ (reference sequence). Trimming removed 5 bases from V and 0 bases from J; junction bases left unmatched: 5. CDR3 length: 15 residues. This CDR3 is CASSLQTGGSYEQYF. In DNA form, the CDR3 reads TGTGCCAGCAGCCTACAGACAGGGGGCTCCTACGAGCAGTACTTC.